This record concerns one TCR beta chain sequence. The data belong to a study of blood T cell repertoires in COVID-19. Study at large: PBMCs, B-cell-depleted T cells, or T cells were the source of the cDNA or gDNA that made up the material.

Assignments of participants to cohorts depended upon their own reported clinical history. Original processing methods: It was from reference gene primer amplification that nucleated cell counts were estimated. Here immunoSEQ multiplex PCR was the method, and the copy in TCRdb shows in-frame clones only, minus some. Clone size and the V and J calls come from that table; the DNA yielded D and trimming. This table holds 350,000 to 550,000 clones, over 75% found once. Per germline, CDR1 SGHTA and CDR2 FQGNSA. Trimming removed 5 bases from V and 11 bases from J; junction bases left unmatched: 14. This CDR3 comprises 14 residues.

This receptor was taken from a man aged 25 to 45 who had recovered from COVID-19. What was sequenced was PBMCs or T cells enriched from blood (not recorded which). This chain connects TRBV7-2 to TRBJ1-2, with TRBD1 matching 7 bases. The CDR3 protein is CASSERDRDLGYTF. CDR3 DNA: TGTGCCAGCAGCGAACGCGACAGGGACCTTGGGTACACCTTC.